The 10 T cell receptor beta chains presented below share a single source sample, sequenced in a study of blood T cell repertoires in COVID-19. Produced via immunoSEQ multiplex PCR; TCRdb's table is partial and in-frame only. The sample contains approximately 180,000 clones, around three quarters of which appear only once. Source material: PBMCs or T cells enriched from blood (not recorded which). The origin of the receptors is a woman between 45 and 60 years old with acute COVID-19.

This clone was detected only once. The gene calls are TRBV6-5 and TRBJ1-2, with unresolved D. Germline CDR1 is MNHEY and CDR2 is SVGAGI. The CDR3 covers 14 residues. Trimming shortened V by 0 bases and J by 0 bases, and 5 bases separated the two germline ends. CDR3 loop: CASSYSAANYGYTF. The DNA for the CDR3 is TGTGCCAGCAGTTACTCGGCAGCTAACTATGGCTACACCTTC.

J is TRBJ2-1 and V is TRBV28; D ambiguous. CDR3 length: 14 residues. CDR1 and CDR2 (germline): MDHEN, SYDVKM. V was cut by 3 bases and J by 7 bases, with 13 bases left in between. The CDR3 here is CASSLIGILNEQFF. DNA of the CDR3: TGTGCCAGCAGTTTGATTGGCATTTTAAATGAGCAGTTCTTC. Variable domain in full (rest from reference TRBV28 and TRBJ2-1): DVKVTQSSRYLVKRTGEKVFLECVQDMDHENMFWYRQDPGLGLRLIYFSYDVKMKEKGDIPEGYSVSREKKERFSLILESASTNQTSMYLCASSLIGILNEQFFGPGTRLTVL.

The chain carries TRBV6-2 or TRBV6-3 and TRBJ1-2; the D is unclear. CDR3 length: 13 residues. Looked up from germline, CDR1 is MNHEY and CDR2 is SVGEGT. Trimming left V 0 bases short and J 6 bases short, with 8 bases between. The CDR3 is CASSYSSLDGYTF. CDR3 nucleotide sequence: TGTGCCAGCAGTTACTCGAGTCTGGATGGCTACACCTTC.

The J gene is TRBJ1-5, the V gene TRBV5-8; possible D gene TRBD1, 6 bases. V lost 6 bases, J lost 0 bases, and 13 bases lay in between. CDR1 is SGHTS and CDR2 is YDEGEE in the germline V gene. The CDR3 extends over 15 amino acids. The CDR3 loop reads CASTSQGYSNQPQHF. The CDR3 DNA follows: TGTGCCAGCACCTCTCAGGGGTATAGCAATCAGCCCCAGCATTTT.

The J gene is TRBJ2-3, the V gene TRBV5-6, with 13 bases that match TRBD2. This CDR3 contains 17 residues. Germline V gives CDR1 SGHDT, CDR2 YYEEEE. The V and J ends lost 1 base and 1 base, in that order; junction bases with no gene match: 3. CDR3 sequence: CASSLLTSGGRTDTQYF. The CDR3 DNA follows: TGTGCCAGCAGCTTGCTGACTAGCGGGGGGCGCACAGATACGCAGTATTTT. Combining the CDR3 with reference TRBV5-6 and TRBJ2-3 gives the whole variable domain DAGVTQSPTHLIKTRGQQVTLRCSPKSGHDTVSWYQQALGQGPQFIFQYYEEEERQRGNFPDRFSGHQFPNYSSELNVNALLLGDSALYLCASSLLTSGGRTDTQYFGPGTRLTVL.

The chain uses TRBV9 and TRBJ1-4; 9 bases line up with TRBD1. Trimming took 3 bases from V and 6 from J; bases not matched to a gene: 6. Germline values: CDR1 SGDLS, CDR2 YYNGEE. CDR3 size: 15 residues. In nucleotides, the CDR3 is TGTGCCAGCAGCGACGGGACAGGGCGTCATGAAAAACTGTTTTTT. Protein: CASSDGTGRHEKLFF. Full variable domain (remainder filled in from reference TRBV9 and TRBJ1-4): DSGVTQTPKHLITATGQRVTLRCSPRSGDLSVYWYQQSLDQGLQFLIQYYNGEERAKGNILERFSAQQFPDLHSELNLSSLELGDSALYFCASSDGTGRHEKLFFGSGTQLSVL.

This chain connects TRBV28 to TRBJ2-5, with no clear D. V lost 0 bases and J 4 bases, leaving 6 bases between the germline ends. Germline values: CDR1 MDHEN, CDR2 SYDVKM. The CDR3 sequence is 13 residues long. The CDR3 loop reads CASSLWAPETQYF. DNA of the CDR3: TGTGCCAGCAGTTTATGGGCCCCAGAGACCCAGTACTTC.

Turning to this clone: At one end the junction does not follow the germline gene, possibly because of a read error. The gene calls are TRBV5-4 and TRBJ2-3; 11 bases are a match to TRBD2. The CDR3 length is 12 residues. The germline V gene encodes CDR1 SGHNT and CDR2 YYREEE (reference sequence). CDR3 DNA: TGCCTAGCGGGGGGCTCCACAGATACGCAGTATTTT. Its protein is CLAGGSTDTQYF.

This rearrangement joins TRBV7-8 to TRBJ1-2, with D possibly TRBD1 on 6 matching bases. The CDR3 contains 12 residues. Per germline, CDR1 SGHVS and CDR2 FQNEAQ. Trimming took 5 bases from V and 7 from J, leaving 11 bases between them. The CDR3 loop reads CASSPGGPGYTF. CDR3 bases: TGTGCCAGCAGCCCCGGGGGGCCTGGCTACACCTTC.

In its sample, this clone was seen a few times. The rearrangement links TRBV5-1 to TRBJ1-2, with TRBD1 matching 8 bases. CDR3 length equals 13 residues. Germline CDR1 SGHRS, CDR2 YFSETQ. J lost 6 bases, V lost 4 bases, and 5 bases had no gene match. CDR3 in amino acids: CASSRGQGDGYTF. The CDR3, as DNA: TGCGCCAGCAGCCGCGGACAGGGCGATGGCTACACCTTC.